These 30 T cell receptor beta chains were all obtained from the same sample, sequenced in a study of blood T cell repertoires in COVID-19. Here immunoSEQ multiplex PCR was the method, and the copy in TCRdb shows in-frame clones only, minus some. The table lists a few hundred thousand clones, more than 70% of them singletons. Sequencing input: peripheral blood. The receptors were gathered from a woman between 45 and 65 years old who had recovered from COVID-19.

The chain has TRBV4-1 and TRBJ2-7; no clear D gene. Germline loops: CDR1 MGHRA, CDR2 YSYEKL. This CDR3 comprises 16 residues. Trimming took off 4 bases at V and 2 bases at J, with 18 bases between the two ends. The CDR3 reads CASSPLGGKSPYEQYF. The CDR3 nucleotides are TGCGCCAGCAGCCCCTTAGGCGGAAAAAGCCCCTACGAGCAGTACTTC.

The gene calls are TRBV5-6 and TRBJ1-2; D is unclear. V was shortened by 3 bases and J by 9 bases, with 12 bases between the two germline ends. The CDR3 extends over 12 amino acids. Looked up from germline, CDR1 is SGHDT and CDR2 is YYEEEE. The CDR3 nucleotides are TGTGCCAGCAGCTCGAGGGTTGAGAGCTACACCTTC. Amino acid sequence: CASSSRVESYTF. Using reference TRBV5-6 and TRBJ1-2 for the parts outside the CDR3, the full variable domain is DAGVTQSPTHLIKTRGQQVTLRCSPKSGHDTVSWYQQALGQGPQFIFQYYEEEERQRGNFPDRFSGHQFPNYSSELNVNALLLGDSALYLCASSSRVESYTFGSGTRLTVV.

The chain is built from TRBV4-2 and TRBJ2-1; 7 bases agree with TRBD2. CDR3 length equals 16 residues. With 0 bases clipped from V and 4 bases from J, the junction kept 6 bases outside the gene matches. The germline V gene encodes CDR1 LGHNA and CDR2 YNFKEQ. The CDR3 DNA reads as TGTGCCAGCAGCCAAGAACGGGGGAGGGGTTACAATGAGCAGTTCTTC. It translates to CASSQERGRGYNEQFF.

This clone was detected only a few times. CDR3 nucleotide sequence: TGTGCCAGCAGCTCTGGACAGTCCACAGATACGCAGTATTTT. As protein: CASSSGQSTDTQYF. The chain uses TRBV7-2 and TRBJ2-3; tentatively, D is TRBD1 (6 bases). CDR3 size: 14 residues. The V end was cut by 4 bases, the J end by 2 bases, with 10 bases between. Per germline, CDR1 SGHTA and CDR2 FQGNSA.

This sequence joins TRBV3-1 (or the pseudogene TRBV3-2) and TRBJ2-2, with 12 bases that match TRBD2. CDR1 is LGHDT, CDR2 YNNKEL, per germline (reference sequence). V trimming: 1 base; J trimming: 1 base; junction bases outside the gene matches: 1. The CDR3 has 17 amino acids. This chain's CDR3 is CASSQAGLAGNTGELFF. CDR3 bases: TGTGCCAGCAGCCAAGCGGGACTAGCGGGGAACACCGGGGAGCTGTTTTTT.

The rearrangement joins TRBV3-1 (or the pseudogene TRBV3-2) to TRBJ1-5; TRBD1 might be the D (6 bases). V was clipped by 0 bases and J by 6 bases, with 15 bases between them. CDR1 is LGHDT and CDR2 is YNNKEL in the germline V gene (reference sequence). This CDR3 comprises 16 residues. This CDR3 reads CASSQELGAGSQPQHF. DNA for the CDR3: TGTGCCAGCAGCCAAGAACTGGGGGCAGGGAGTCAGCCCCAGCATTTT.

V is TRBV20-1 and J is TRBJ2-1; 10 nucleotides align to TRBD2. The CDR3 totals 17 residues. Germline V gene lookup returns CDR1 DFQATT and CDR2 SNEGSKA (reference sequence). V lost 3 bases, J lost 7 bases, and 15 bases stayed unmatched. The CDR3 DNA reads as TGCAGTGCTAGTCCCGGACTAGCGGTCTCTTTAGGGAATGAGCAGTTCTTC. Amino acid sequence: CSASPGLAVSLGNEQFF.

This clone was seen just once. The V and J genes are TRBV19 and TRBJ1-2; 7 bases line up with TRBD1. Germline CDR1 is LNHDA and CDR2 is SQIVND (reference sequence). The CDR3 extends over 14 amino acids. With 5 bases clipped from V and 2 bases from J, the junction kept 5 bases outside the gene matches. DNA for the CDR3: TGTGCCAGTAGTCCAGGGACAGCAAACTATGGCTACACCTTC. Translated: CASSPGTANYGYTF.

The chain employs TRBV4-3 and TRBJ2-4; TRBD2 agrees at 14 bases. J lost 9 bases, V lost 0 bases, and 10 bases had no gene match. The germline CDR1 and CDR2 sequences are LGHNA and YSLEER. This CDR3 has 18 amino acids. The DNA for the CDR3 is TGCGCCAGCAGCCAAGAAGGGACTAGCGGGGGATGGGGTCGCATTCAGTACTTC. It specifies CASSQEGTSGGWGRIQYF.

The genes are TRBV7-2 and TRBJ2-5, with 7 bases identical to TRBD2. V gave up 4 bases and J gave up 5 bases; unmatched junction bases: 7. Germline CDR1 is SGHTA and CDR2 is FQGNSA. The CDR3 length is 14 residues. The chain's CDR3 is CASSSAGVGETQYF. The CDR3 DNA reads TGTGCCAGCAGCTCCGCGGGAGTCGGGGAGACCCAGTACTTC.

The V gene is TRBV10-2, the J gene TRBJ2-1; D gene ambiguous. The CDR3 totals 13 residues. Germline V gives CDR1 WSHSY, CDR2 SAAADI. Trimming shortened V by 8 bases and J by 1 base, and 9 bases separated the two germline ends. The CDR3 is CASGAHSYNEQFF. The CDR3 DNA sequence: TGCGCCAGCGGAGCGCATTCCTACAATGAGCAGTTCTTC.

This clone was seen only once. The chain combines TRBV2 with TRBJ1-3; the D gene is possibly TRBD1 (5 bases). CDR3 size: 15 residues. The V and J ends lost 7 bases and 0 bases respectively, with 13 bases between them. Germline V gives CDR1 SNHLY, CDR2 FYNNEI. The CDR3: CASKFGRGSGNTIYF. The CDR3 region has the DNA TGTGCCAGCAAATTTGGGAGGGGCTCTGGAAACACCATATATTTT.

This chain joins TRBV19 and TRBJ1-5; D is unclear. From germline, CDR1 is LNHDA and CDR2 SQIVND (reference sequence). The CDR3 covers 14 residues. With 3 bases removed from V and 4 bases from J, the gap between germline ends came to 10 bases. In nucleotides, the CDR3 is TGTGCCAGTAGTATCGGCAGCGGTAATCAGCCCCAGCATTTT. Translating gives CASSIGSGNQPQHF.

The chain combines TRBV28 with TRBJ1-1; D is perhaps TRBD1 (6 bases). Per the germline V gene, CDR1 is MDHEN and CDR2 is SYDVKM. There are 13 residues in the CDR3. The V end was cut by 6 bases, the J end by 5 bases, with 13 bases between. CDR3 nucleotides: TGTGCCAGCAGAGCTAGTACAGGGACTGAAGCTTTCTTT. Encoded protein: CASRASTGTEAFF. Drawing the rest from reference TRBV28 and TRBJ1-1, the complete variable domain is DVKVTQSSRYLVKRTGEKVFLECVQDMDHENMFWYRQDPGLGLRLIYFSYDVKMKEKGDIPEGYSVSREKKERFSLILESASTNQTSMYLCASRASTGTEAFFGQGTRLTVV.

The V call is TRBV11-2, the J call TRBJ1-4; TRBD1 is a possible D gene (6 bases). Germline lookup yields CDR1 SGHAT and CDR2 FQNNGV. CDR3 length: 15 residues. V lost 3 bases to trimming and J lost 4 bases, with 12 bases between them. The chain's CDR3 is CASSLQGLGNEKLFF. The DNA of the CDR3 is TGTGCCAGCAGCTTGCAGGGGCTTGGTAATGAAAAACTGTTTTTT.

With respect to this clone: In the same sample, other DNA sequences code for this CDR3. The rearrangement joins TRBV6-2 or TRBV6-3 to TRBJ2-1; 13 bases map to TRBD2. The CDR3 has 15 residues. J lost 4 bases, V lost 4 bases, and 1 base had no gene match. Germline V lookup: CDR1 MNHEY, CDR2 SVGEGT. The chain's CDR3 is CASSWTSGGYNEQFF. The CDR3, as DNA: TGTGCCAGCAGTTGGACTAGCGGGGGTTACAATGAGCAGTTCTTC.

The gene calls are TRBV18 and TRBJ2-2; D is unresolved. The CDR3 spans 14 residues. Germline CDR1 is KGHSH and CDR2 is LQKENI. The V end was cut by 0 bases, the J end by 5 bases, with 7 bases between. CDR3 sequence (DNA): TGTGCCAGCTCACCACCGGTCCGGACCGGGGAGCTGTTTTTT. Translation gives CASSPPVRTGELFF. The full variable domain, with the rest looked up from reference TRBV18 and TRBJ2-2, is NAGVMQNPRHLVRRRGQEARLRCSPMKGHSHVYWYRQLPEEGLKFMVYLQKENIIDESGMPKERFSAEFPKEGPSILRIQQVVRGDSAAYFCASSPPVRTGELFFGEGSRLTVL.

The CDR3, as DNA: TGTGCCAGCAGTGTAACGGGAAGTTCCTACAATGAGCAGTTCTTC. This gives the protein CASSVTGSSYNEQFF. V gene TRBV2 combines with J gene TRBJ2-1, with D perhaps matching TRBD2 (5 bases). V lost 4 bases and J lost 1, with 11 bases in between. The germline CDR1 and CDR2 sequences are SNHLY and FYNNEI. This CDR3 spans 15 amino acids.

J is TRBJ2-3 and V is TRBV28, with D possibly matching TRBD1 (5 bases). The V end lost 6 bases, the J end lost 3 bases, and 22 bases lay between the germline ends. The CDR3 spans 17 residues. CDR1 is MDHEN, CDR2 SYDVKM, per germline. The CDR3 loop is CASRDQSGNRLTDTQYF. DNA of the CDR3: TGTGCCAGCAGGGACCAATCAGGGAATCGGCTGACAGATACGCAGTATTTT.

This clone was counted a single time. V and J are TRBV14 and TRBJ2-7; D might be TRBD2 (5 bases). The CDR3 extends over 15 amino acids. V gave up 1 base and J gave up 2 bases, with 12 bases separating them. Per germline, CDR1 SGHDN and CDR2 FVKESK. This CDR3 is CASSQGKRGTYEQYF. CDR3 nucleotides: TGTGCCAGCAGCCAAGGAAAACGGGGAACCTACGAGCAGTACTTC.

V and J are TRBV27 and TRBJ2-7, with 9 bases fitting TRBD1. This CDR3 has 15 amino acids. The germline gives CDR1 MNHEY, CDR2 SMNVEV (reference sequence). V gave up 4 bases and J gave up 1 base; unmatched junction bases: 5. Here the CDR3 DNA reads TGTGCCAGCAGTTCACAGGGACAGGGATCCTACGAGCAGTACTTC. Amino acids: CASSSQGQGSYEQYF.

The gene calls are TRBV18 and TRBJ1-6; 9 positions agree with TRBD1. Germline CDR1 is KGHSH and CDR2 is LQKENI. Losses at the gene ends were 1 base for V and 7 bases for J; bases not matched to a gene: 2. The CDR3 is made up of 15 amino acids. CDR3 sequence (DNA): TGTGCCAGCTCACCACAAGGGACAGGGAATTCACCCCTCCACTTT. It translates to CASSPQGTGNSPLHF.

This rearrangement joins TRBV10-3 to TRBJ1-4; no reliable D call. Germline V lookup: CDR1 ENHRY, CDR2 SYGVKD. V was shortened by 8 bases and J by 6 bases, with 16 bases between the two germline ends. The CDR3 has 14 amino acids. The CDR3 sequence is CAISAGKSDEKLFF. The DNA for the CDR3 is TGTGCCATCTCGGCCGGGAAAAGCGATGAAAAACTGTTTTTT.

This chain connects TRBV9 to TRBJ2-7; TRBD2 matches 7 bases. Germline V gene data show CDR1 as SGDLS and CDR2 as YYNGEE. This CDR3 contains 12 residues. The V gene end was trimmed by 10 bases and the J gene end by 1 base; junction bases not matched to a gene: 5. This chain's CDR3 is CAGLGTSYEQYF. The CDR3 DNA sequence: TGTGCCGGACTAGGGACTTCCTACGAGCAGTACTTC.

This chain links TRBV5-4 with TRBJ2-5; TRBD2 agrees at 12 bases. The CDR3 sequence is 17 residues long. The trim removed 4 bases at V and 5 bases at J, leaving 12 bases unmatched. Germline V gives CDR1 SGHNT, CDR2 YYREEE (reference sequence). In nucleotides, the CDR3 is TGTGCCAGCAGCCAGGGACTAGCGGGTACAAGAGGGGAGACCCAGTACTTC. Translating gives CASSQGLAGTRGETQYF.

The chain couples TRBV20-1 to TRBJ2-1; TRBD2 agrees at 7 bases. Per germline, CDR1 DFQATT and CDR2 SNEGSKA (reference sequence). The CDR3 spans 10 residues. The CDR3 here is CSVGGNEQFF. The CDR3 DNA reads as TGCAGCGTCGGGGGGAATGAGCAGTTCTTC.

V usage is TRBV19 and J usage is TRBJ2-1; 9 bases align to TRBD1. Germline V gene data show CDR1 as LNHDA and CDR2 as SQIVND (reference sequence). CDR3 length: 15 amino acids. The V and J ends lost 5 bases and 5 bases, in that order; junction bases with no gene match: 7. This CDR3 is CASSAGQGLHNEQFF. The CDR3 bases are TGTGCCAGTAGTGCCGGACAGGGGCTGCACAATGAGCAGTTCTTC.

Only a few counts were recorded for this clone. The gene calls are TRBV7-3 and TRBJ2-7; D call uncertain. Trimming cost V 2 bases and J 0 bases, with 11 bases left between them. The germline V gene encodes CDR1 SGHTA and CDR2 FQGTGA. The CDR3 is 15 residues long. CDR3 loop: CASSLEVGSSYEQYF. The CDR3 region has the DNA TGTGCCAGCAGCTTAGAGGTCGGCTCCTCCTACGAGCAGTACTTC. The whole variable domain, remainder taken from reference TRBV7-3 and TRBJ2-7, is GAGVSQTPSNKVTEKGKYVELRCDPISGHTALYWYRQSLGQGPEFLIYFQGTGAADDSGLPNDRFFAVRPEGSVSTLKIQRTERGDSAVYLCASSLEVGSSYEQYFGPGTRLTVT.

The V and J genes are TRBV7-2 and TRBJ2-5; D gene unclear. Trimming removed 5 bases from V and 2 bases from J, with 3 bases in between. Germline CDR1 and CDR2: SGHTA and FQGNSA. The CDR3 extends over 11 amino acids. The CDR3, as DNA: TGTGCCAGCAGCCAACAAGAGACCCAGTACTTC. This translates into CASSQQETQYF.

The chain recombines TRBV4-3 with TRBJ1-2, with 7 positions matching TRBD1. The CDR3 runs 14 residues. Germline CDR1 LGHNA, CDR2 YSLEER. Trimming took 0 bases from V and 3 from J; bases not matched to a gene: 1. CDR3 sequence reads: CASSQDTGDYGYTF. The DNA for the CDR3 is TGCGCCAGCAGCCAAGATACAGGGGACTATGGCTACACCTTC.